The 17 T cell receptor beta chains below were found in one sample sequenced in a study of blood T cell repertoires in COVID-19. Method: immunoSEQ multiplex PCR; TCRdb's copy keeps in-frame clones and lacks some. The repertoire consists of about 170,000 clones, with roughly 84% occurring once and the leading ten covering roughly a tenth. The specimen was peripheral blood. The receptors come from an elderly woman with active or convalescent COVID-19.

This chain uses TRBV18 with TRBJ2-5; TRBD2 matches 8 bases. V gave up 3 bases and J gave up 5 bases; unmatched junction bases: 5. Germline values: CDR1 KGHSH, CDR2 LQKENI. The CDR3 spans 14 residues. CDR3 sequence (DNA): TGTGCCAGCTCACCTCCTCCGGGAGGGGAGACCCAGTACTTC. Its translation: CASSPPPGGETQYF.

The chain recombines TRBV5-4 with TRBJ2-5; D not certain. The CDR3 consists of 14 residues. In germline, CDR1 is SGHNT, CDR2 YYREEE (reference sequence). Between the trimmed V and J ends, which lost 1 base and 1 base, there was a span of 8 bases. The CDR3 region is CASSLKRSQETQYF. The CDR3 DNA reads TGTGCCAGCAGCTTGAAGAGGTCCCAAGAGACCCAGTACTTC.

With regard to this clone: Other DNA sequences in the same sample also yield this CDR3. This chain connects TRBV5-1 to TRBJ1-1; 10 nucleotides align to TRBD1. The germline V gene has CDR1 SGHRS and CDR2 YFSETQ. The CDR3 sequence is 13 residues long. The junction had 3 bases not matched to a gene; V was cut back by 4 bases and J by 6 bases. CDR3 sequence reads: CASSLGQGAEAFF. The CDR3 nucleotides are TGCGCCAGCAGCCTAGGACAGGGGGCTGAAGCTTTCTTT.

This clone was seen only once. The chain links TRBV3-1 (or the pseudogene TRBV3-2) to TRBJ2-7; the match to TRBD2 covers 11 bases. The CDR3 length is 18 residues. Germline V CDR1 and CDR2: LGHDT, YNNKEL (reference sequence). V lost 2 bases to trimming and J lost 1 base; unmatched junction nucleotides: 10. CDR3 sequence (DNA): TGTGCCAGCAGCCAACATCCGACCGGGACTAGCGGATCCTACGAGCAGTACTTC. It yields the protein CASSQHPTGTSGSYEQYF.

The rearrangement links TRBV5-5 to TRBJ2-5, with 10 nucleotides matching TRBD1. In germline, CDR1 is SGHKS, CDR2 YYEKEE (reference sequence). The CDR3 has 15 amino acids. The junction had 6 bases not matched to a gene; V was cut back by 4 bases and J by 3 bases. CDR3 DNA sequence: TGTGCCAGCAGCCTGATGACAGGGGGCAAAGAGACCCAGTACTTC. Translated: CASSLMTGGKETQYF.

This clone was detected a few times. J is TRBJ1-1 and V is TRBV3-1 (or the pseudogene TRBV3-2); D is unresolved. The germline V gene encodes CDR1 LGHDT and CDR2 YNNKEL (reference sequence). V was clipped by 4 bases and J by 0 bases, with 6 bases between them. The CDR3 runs to 13 residues. CDR3 protein: CASSLGMNTEAFF. CDR3 bases: TGTGCCAGCAGCCTCGGGATGAACACTGAAGCTTTCTTT.

The rearrangement joins TRBV7-2 to TRBJ2-7, with 8 bases that match TRBD1. The junction had 15 bases not matched to a gene; V was cut back by 5 bases and J by 9 bases. The CDR3 consists of 15 residues. CDR1 is SGHTA, CDR2 FQGNSA, per germline. CDR3 DNA sequence: TGTGCCAGCAGCCCCATCCGGAGACAGGGGTGGGTGCAGTACTTC. The encoded protein is CASSPIRRQGWVQYF.

V is TRBV7-9 and J is TRBJ1-1, with 7 positions matching TRBD1. The CDR3 covers 15 residues. The V gene's germline CDR1 is SEHNR and CDR2 FQNEAQ (reference sequence). The junction had 6 bases not matched to a gene; V was cut back by 5 bases and J by 0 bases. This CDR3 reads CASSGGQAMNTEAFF. The CDR3 DNA reads as TGTGCCAGCAGCGGAGGACAGGCTATGAACACTGAAGCTTTCTTT. Combining the CDR3 with reference TRBV7-9 and TRBJ1-1 gives the whole variable domain DTGVSQNPRHKITKRGQNVTFRCDPISEHNRLYWYRQTLGQGPEFLTYFQNEAQLEKSRLLSDRFSAERPKGSFSTLEIQRTEQGDSAMYLCASSGGQAMNTEAFFGQGTRLTVV.

The V call is TRBV19, the J call TRBJ1-5, with TRBD1 matching 9 bases. Germline V gene data show CDR1 as LNHDA and CDR2 as SQIVND (reference sequence). The CDR3 sequence is 18 residues long. Germline trimming cut 3 bases from V and 2 bases from J; bases unmatched to any gene: 11. The CDR3 nucleotides read TGTGCCAGTAGTATCTTTAGAACGGACAGGGGCGGCAATCAGCCCCAGCATTTT. Amino acids: CASSIFRTDRGGNQPQHF.

The genes are TRBV28 and TRBJ2-7; TRBD1 agrees at 10 bases. Looked up from germline, CDR1 is MDHEN and CDR2 is SYDVKM. The CDR3 totals 12 residues. V lost 6 bases, J lost 5 bases, and 1 base stayed unmatched. The CDR3 reads CASRTGGNEQYF. CDR3 sequence (DNA): TGTGCCAGCAGGACAGGGGGCAACGAGCAGTACTTC. The full variable domain, with the rest looked up from reference TRBV28 and TRBJ2-7, is DVKVTQSSRYLVKRTGEKVFLECVQDMDHENMFWYRQDPGLGLRLIYFSYDVKMKEKGDIPEGYSVSREKKERFSLILESASTNQTSMYLCASRTGGNEQYFGPGTRLTVT.

This chain joins TRBV4-1 and TRBJ2-1; weak D call: TRBD2 (6 bases). Germline CDR1 and CDR2: MGHRA and YSYEKL. V shed 1 base and J shed 5 bases, with 18 bases lying between them. The CDR3 runs to 17 residues. CDR3 sequence reads: CASSQGGIQRPNNEQFF. CDR3 sequence (DNA): TGCGCCAGCAGCCAAGGCGGGATCCAGAGACCCAACAATGAGCAGTTCTTC.

This chain uses TRBV19 with TRBJ1-6; 8 bases fit TRBD1. Trimming at V came to 6 bases and at J to 10 bases, leaving 11 bases not matched to a gene. The CDR3 length is 15 residues. The germline gives CDR1 LNHDA, CDR2 SQIVND (reference sequence). CDR3 coding DNA: TGTGCCAGTAGGGAGACAGGGGAAGGAGGATCACCCCTCCACTTT. It encodes CASRETGEGGSPLHF.

The chain combines TRBV4-1 with TRBJ2-1; TRBD2 matches 7 bases. Germline V gene sequence: CDR1 MGHRA, CDR2 YSYEKL. The CDR3 loop spans 17 amino acids. V was clipped by 0 bases and J by 0 bases; unmatched bases: 5. CDR3 DNA: TGCGCCAGCAGCCAAGAGACTAGCAGAAGCTCCTACAATGAGCAGTTCTTC. As protein: CASSQETSRSSYNEQFF.

As concerns this clone: The sample holds other DNA sequences that translate to the same CDR3. The chain has TRBV6-5 and TRBJ1-5; D not resolved. Germline V gene data show CDR1 as MNHEY and CDR2 as SVGAGI. This CDR3 has 13 amino acids. The V and J ends lost 0 bases and 5 bases respectively, with 5 bases between them. Here the CDR3 reads CASSYSSDQPQHF. The CDR3 coding sequence is TGTGCCAGCAGTTACTCGAGTGATCAGCCCCAGCATTTT.

The chain carries TRBV29-1 and TRBJ2-3; TRBD2 matches at 14 bases. V shed 6 bases and J 4 bases; nucleotides not matched to a gene: 6. The CDR3 has 15 residues. Germline V gene lookup returns CDR1 SQVTM and CDR2 ANQGSEA. For the CDR3, the DNA is TGCAGCGTCGGGGGACTAGCGGGAGACGCAGATACGCAGTATTTT. Residues: CSVGGLAGDADTQYF.

The chain carries TRBV11-2 and TRBJ1-4, with 8 bases aligning to TRBD1. From germline, CDR1 is SGHAT and CDR2 FQNNGV. This CDR3 has 17 residues. V trimming: 5 bases; J trimming: 5 bases; junction bases outside the gene matches: 13. This chain's CDR3 is CASSATTGTGHNEKLFF. In nucleotides, the CDR3 is TGTGCCAGCAGCGCCACAACCGGGACAGGACACAATGAAAAACTGTTTTTT.

The chain is built from TRBV25-1 and TRBJ1-1, with TRBD1 matching over 9 bases. Germline V gene sequence: CDR1 MGHDK, CDR2 SYGVNS. V shed 7 bases and J 4 bases; nucleotides not matched to a gene: 4. CDR3 length: 13 residues. The DNA of the CDR3 is TGTGCCAGCATGGGACAGGGAGTCACTGAAGCTTTCTTT. As protein: CASMGQGVTEAFF.